The 21 T cell receptor beta chains reported below all come from one sample, sequenced in a study of T cell responses to AZD1222 COVID-19 vaccine (dated by TCRdb to about 2021). The sample's time point, from its label and the paper: baseline before first vaccination. The library was obtained by the immunoSEQ multiplex PCR assay. TCRdb carries this immuneACCESS record with in-frame sequences only. Its versions omit some clonotypes, under half of them owing to an unresolved V gene in the studies checked, with the rest unexplained. This sample gives roughly 150,000 clones in total; around 89% of them show up just once. The ten largest make up about 6.9% of the sample. This sample comprised peripheral blood, obtained on day 0 of AZD1222 vaccination. The receptors stem from an adult in good health.

The chain has TRBV5-4 and TRBJ2-5; 11 nucleotides agree with TRBD1. The CDR3 is 16 amino acids. Germline V lookup: CDR1 SGHNT, CDR2 YYREEE (reference sequence). V dropped 0 bases and J dropped 1; count of bases not matched to a gene: 2. CDR3 nucleotides: TGTGCCAGCAGCTTGGTAGGGACAGGGGGCCAAGAGACCCAGTACTTC. Translation gives CASSLVGTGGQETQYF.

The chain is built from TRBV5-1 and TRBJ1-2, with D unclear. The germline V and J ends were trimmed by 2 bases and 6 bases, with 11 bases remaining between them. The CDR3 consists of 13 residues. Germline V gives CDR1 SGHRS, CDR2 YFSETQ. The CDR3 sequence is CASSFTWTDGYTF. DNA for the CDR3: TGCGCCAGCAGCTTTACCTGGACGGATGGCTACACCTTC. The full variable domain, its missing parts supplied by reference TRBV5-1 and TRBJ1-2, is KAGVTQTPRYLIKTRGQQVTLSCSPISGHRSVSWYQQTPGQGLQFLFEYFSETQRNKGNFPGRFSGRQFSNSRSEMNVSTLELGDSALYLCASSFTWTDGYTFGSGTRLTVV.

V usage is TRBV28 and J usage is TRBJ2-7; 11 bases map to TRBD1. Germline V gives CDR1 MDHEN, CDR2 SYDVKM. The V segment lost 2 bases and the J segment 0 bases; nucleotides outside the gene matches: 6. The CDR3 length is 17 residues. The DNA of the CDR3 is TGTGCCAGCAGTTTAAGGGTCGGGACAGGGGGCTCCTACGAGCAGTACTTC. It yields the protein CASSLRVGTGGSYEQYF.

The chain recombines TRBV5-6 with TRBJ1-4; D unclear. The CDR3 loop spans 14 amino acids. Germline CDR1 and CDR2: SGHDT and YYEEEE. The germline V and J ends were trimmed by 3 bases and 4 bases, with 10 bases remaining between them. As DNA, the CDR3 is TGTGCCAGCAGCTACGGGAGATTTAATGAAAAACTGTTTTTT. Protein sequence: CASSYGRFNEKLFF.

V is TRBV3-1 (or the pseudogene TRBV3-2) and J is TRBJ1-3; no reliable D call. Germline-derived CDR1 and CDR2 are LGHDT and YNNKEL (reference sequence). This CDR3 region has 19 residues. V dropped 0 bases and J dropped 4 bases, with 22 bases sitting between them. The CDR3 DNA is TGTGCCAGCAGCCAAGATTTGGGCATCGGGCCTTGGGAGGGAAACACCATATATTTT. As protein: CASSQDLGIGPWEGNTIYF.

The DNA for the CDR3 is TGCAGTGCTAGTCAATCTTTGGGTGGAAACACCATATATTTT. It specifies CSASQSLGGNTIYF. V gene TRBV20-1 combines with J gene TRBJ1-3; D remains ambiguous. Trimming took off 3 bases at V and 3 bases at J, with 12 bases between the two ends. The CDR3 sequence is 14 residues long. Germline-derived CDR1 and CDR2 are DFQATT and SNEGSKA (reference sequence).

This chain connects TRBV6-5 to TRBJ2-7; weak D call: TRBD2 (6 bases). This CDR3 has 14 residues. The germline gives CDR1 MNHEY, CDR2 SVGAGI. Between the trimmed V and J ends, which lost 4 bases and 5 bases, there was a span of 15 bases. The CDR3 bases are TGTGCCAGCAGTTCCCCGACGCGGGGAGACGAGCAGTACTTC. Protein sequence: CASSSPTRGDEQYF.

The V gene is TRBV7-6, the J gene TRBJ1-4; TRBD1 agrees at 9 bases. Germline CDR1 reads SGHVS; CDR2 reads FNYEAQ. The CDR3 is 18 amino acids. V was pared by 0 bases and J by 6 bases, with 11 bases of the junction left unmatched. The CDR3 sequence is CASSLAPSAGTGYEKLFF. The CDR3 DNA is TGTGCCAGCAGCTTAGCCCCATCCGCCGGGACAGGGTATGAAAAACTGTTTTTT.

The chain links TRBV6-5 to TRBJ1-6; TRBD1 aligns across 9 bases. The CDR3 is 14 amino acids. CDR1 MNHEY and CDR2 SVGAGI come from the germline V gene. The ends lost 4 bases at V and 7 bases at J; junction bases unmatched: 2. CDR3: CASSLTGGNSPLHF. Here the CDR3 DNA reads TGTGCCAGCAGTTTGACAGGGGGAAATTCACCCCTCCACTTT.

CDR3 nucleotide sequence: TGTGCCAGCAGCTTGGGCGGTAGCGGGGGACAAGAGACCCAGTACTTC. Translation gives CASSLGGSGGQETQYF. The chain combines TRBV7-9 with TRBJ2-5; 9 bases agree with TRBD2. The CDR3 loop spans 16 amino acids. J was trimmed by 2 bases and V by 3 bases; bases with no gene match: 7. The V gene's germline CDR1 is SEHNR and CDR2 FQNEAQ (reference sequence).

The chain employs TRBV4-1 and TRBJ2-7, with D possibly being TRBD2 (6 bases). Per the germline V gene, CDR1 is MGHRA and CDR2 is YSYEKL. Trimming pared 0 bases from V and 7 bases from J, leaving 28 bases between. The CDR3 has 19 residues. The CDR3 DNA is TGCGCCAGCAGCCAAGATCGGACTCTGCGGGGTCCATTAATGGGGGAGCAGTACTTC. Translating it yields CASSQDRTLRGPLMGEQYF.

The table lists this clone with a count of one. CDR3 in amino acids: CASSPSGSSGNTIYF. The CDR3 DNA reads TGTGCCAGCTCACCATCCGGGAGCTCTGGAAACACCATATATTTT. This chain joins TRBV18 and TRBJ1-3; D not resolved. The CDR3 consists of 15 residues. Deletions cut 2 bases from V and 0 bases from J, with 8 bases between. From germline, CDR1 is KGHSH and CDR2 LQKENI.

This clone appeared once. This chain joins TRBV19 and TRBJ2-6, with TRBD1 matching 7 bases. The CDR3 spans 17 residues. Losses at the gene ends were 7 bases for V and 0 bases for J; bases not matched to a gene: 9. Germline V lookup: CDR1 LNHDA, CDR2 SQIVND (reference sequence). The CDR3 DNA reads as TGTGCCAGTAAGAGGCAGGGGACAGTCTCTGGGGCCAACGTCCTGACTTTC. As protein: CASKRQGTVSGANVLTF.

The V call is TRBV25-1, the J call TRBJ2-3; tentative D call: TRBD1 (5 bases). The V and J ends lost 4 bases and 2 bases respectively, with 10 bases between them. The CDR3 loop spans 14 amino acids. Germline V gene data show CDR1 as MGHDK and CDR2 as SYGVNS. The CDR3 loop reads CASSAAGSTDTQYF. The CDR3 nucleotides are TGTGCCAGCAGTGCTGCAGGGTCCACAGATACGCAGTATTTT.

The gene calls are TRBV6-4 and TRBJ2-1, with 10 bases aligning to TRBD2. J gave up 6 bases and V 2 bases, and 1 base lay outside the gene matches. CDR3 size: 14 residues. The germline V gene has CDR1 MRHNA and CDR2 SNTAGT. The chain's CDR3 is CASSDSGGANEQFF. For the CDR3, the DNA is TGTGCCAGCAGTGACAGCGGGGGGGCCAATGAGCAGTTCTTC.

The chain carries TRBV7-6 and TRBJ2-3; D is possibly TRBD1 or TRBD2 (7 bases each). The germline V gene encodes CDR1 SGHVS and CDR2 FNYEAQ. With 0 bases removed from V and 3 bases from J, the gap between germline ends came to 13 bases. This CDR3 contains 16 residues. CDR3 sequence: CASSLASRGGTDTQYF. CDR3 nucleotides: TGTGCCAGCAGCTTAGCATCCAGGGGGGGAACAGATACGCAGTATTTT.

In this sample, this clone turned up once. V and J are TRBV6-1 and TRBJ2-1, with 8 positions matching TRBD2. Losses at the gene ends were 4 bases for V and 6 bases for J; bases not matched to a gene: 14. This CDR3 is built from 17 residues. Germline V gene data show CDR1 as MNHNS and CDR2 as SASEGT. The CDR3 loop reads CASSGLAGPPKVNEQFF. CDR3 in DNA: TGTGCCAGCAGTGGTTTAGCGGGGCCCCCAAAGGTCAATGAGCAGTTCTTC.

The chain recombines TRBV2 with TRBJ1-5, with TRBD1 identical over 9 bases. The CDR3 spans 14 residues. Germline trimming cut 8 bases from V and 3 bases from J; bases unmatched to any gene: 5. The germline gives CDR1 SNHLY, CDR2 FYNNEI. CDR3 protein: CASQRTGDNQPQHF. DNA for the CDR3: TGTGCCAGCCAACGGACAGGGGACAATCAGCCCCAGCATTTT.

This rearrangement joins TRBV4-1 to TRBJ2-2, with D hard to call. Germline V lookup: CDR1 MGHRA, CDR2 YSYEKL. V dropped 1 base and J dropped 1 base, with 4 bases sitting between them. The CDR3 is made up of 14 amino acids. In DNA form, the CDR3 reads TGCGCCAGCAGCCAAGTACAGAACACCGGGGAGCTGTTTTTT. This codes for CASSQVQNTGELFF.

Turning to this clone: An end of the junction does not agree with germline; a read error may underlie this. J is TRBJ1-2 and V is TRBV19; D is ambiguous. This CDR3 spans 14 amino acids. Germline-derived CDR1 and CDR2 are LNHDA and SQIVND (reference sequence). The DNA of the CDR3 is TGTGCCAGTAGTACCACGACTTCAAACTACGGCTACACCTTC. Protein sequence: CASSTTTSNYGYTF. The variable domain in full, completed from reference TRBV19 and TRBJ1-2, reads DGGITQSPKYLFRKEGQNVTLSCEQNLNHDAMYWYRQDPGQGLRLIYYSQIVNDFQKGDIAEGYSVSREKKESFPLTVTSAQKNPTAFYLCASSTTTSNYGYTFGSGTRLTVV.

The chain couples TRBV28 to TRBJ2-1, with D perhaps TRBD1 or TRBD2 (5 bases each). Trimming removed 2 bases from V and 5 bases from J, with 13 bases in between. The CDR3 contains 15 residues. Germline V gene sequence: CDR1 MDHEN, CDR2 SYDVKM. CDR3 coding DNA: TGTGCCAGCAGTTTAATAGAGGGGCTGGACAATGAGCAGTTCTTC. Translation: CASSLIEGLDNEQFF. Using reference TRBV28 and TRBJ2-1 for the parts outside the CDR3, the full variable domain is DVKVTQSSRYLVKRTGEKVFLECVQDMDHENMFWYRQDPGLGLRLIYFSYDVKMKEKGDIPEGYSVSREKKERFSLILESASTNQTSMYLCASSLIEGLDNEQFFGPGTRLTVL.